This T cell receptor beta chain was recovered during a study of T cells in Graves' hyperthyroidism and ophthalmopathy. General study results and limits: Stable hyperthyroidism was separated from ophthalmopathy by a model based on 13 V-J features.

Disease lasting under 3 months, a NOSPECS grade of at least 4, and a Clinical Activity Score of at least 3 were features of the ophthalmopathy patients. Uncontrolled infection, other autoimmune disease, pregnancy or lactation disqualified patients from enrolment. PBMCs were sourced from around 10 ml fresh peripheral blood. Note on this clonotype: Its antigen is unknown.

With 3 bases removed from V and 0 bases from J, the gap between germline ends came to 11 bases. CDR1 and CDR2 from the germline V gene are ENHRY and SYGVKD. CDR3 length: 15 amino acids. The investigators amplified TCR beta CDR3 regions from RNA transcripts. A first-round RT-PCR of the TCR CDR3 used the HTBI primer set. One entry per CDR3 protein, called by TCRdb with MiXCR from the multiplex PCR reads. The sample has about 350,000 distinct CDR3 sequences; 15% to 20% are singletons. Sequencing was performed on blood. This receptor was obtained from a woman in her thirties or forties with Graves' ophthalmopathy. The chain joins TRBV10-3 to TRBJ1-2; unclear D gene. CDR3 DNA: TGTGCCATCAGTGATTTCCGTCCAACTAACTATGGCTACACCTTC. Residues: CAISDFRPTNYGYTF.